The rows below give T cell receptor beta chains drawn from one sample of a study of long-term antiretroviral therapy in people with HIV. Profiled with immunoSEQ multiplex PCR; TCRdb holds only in-frame clones, not every one. The sample holds 32,000 or so clones, around 80% seen once. The sample was unsorted PBMCs, taken 2 years after starting antiretroviral therapy. Receptors were obtained from a woman between 45 and 60 years old with HIV. Both conserved end residues are part of each CDR3. The D gene is left open where the match is weak. A row's size may be missing; if present it is once, few, many or a size class.

V: TRBV10-2
J: TRBJ1-1
size: NA
D: NA
CDR3: CASSGGHPNTEAFF
DNA: TGCGCCAGCTCGGGAGGACACCCGAACACTGAAGCTTTCTTT

V: TRBV4-1
J: TRBJ1-2
size: NA
D: NA
CDR3: CASSQGRGSYGYTF
DNA: TGCGCCAGCAGCCAAGGAAGGGGGTCCTATGGCTACACCTTC

V: TRBV10-3
J: TRBJ1-2
size: NA
D: NA
CDR3: CAVRSAGVYGYTF
DNA: TGTGCCGTACGCTCCGCAGGCGTCTATGGCTACACCTTC

V: TRBV30
J: TRBJ1-6
size: NA
D: TRBD1
CDR3: CAFTGGIGNSPLHF
DNA: TGTGCCTTTACAGGGGGGATTGGTAATTCACCCCTCCACTTT

V: TRBV7-9
J: TRBJ2-5
size: NA
D: TRBD2
CDR3: CASSLPPTSDVQETQYF
DNA: TGTGCCAGCAGCTTACCCCCTACTAGCGACGTCCAAGAGACCCAGTACTTC

V: TRBV7-3
J: TRBJ1-2
size: few
D: TRBD1
CDR3: CASSYGQGSGYTF
DNA: TGTGCCAGCAGTTACGGACAGGGCTCTGGCTACACCTTC

V: TRBV5-5
J: TRBJ2-2
size: NA
D: NA
CDR3: CASSLVGTDANTGELFF
DNA: TGTGCCAGCAGCTTGGTCGGGACGGACGCGAACACCGGGGAGCTGTTTTTT

V: TRBV7-9
J: TRBJ2-4
size: NA
D: NA
CDR3: CASSPSGPDVKNIQYF
DNA: TGTGCCAGCAGCCCCTCGGGCCCGGATGTCAAAAACATTCAGTACTTC

V: TRBV10-3
J: TRBJ2-1
size: NA
D: NA
CDR3: CAISERQLQNNEQFF
DNA: TGTGCCATCAGTGAAAGACAGCTCCAGAACAATGAGCAGTTCTTC

V: TRBV27
J: TRBJ2-7
size: NA
D: TRBD2
CDR3: CASSIRAIDSGGAWEQYF
DNA: TGTGCCAGCAGTATCCGGGCCATTGACAGCGGGGGGGCCTGGGAGCAGTACTTC

V: TRBV2
J: TRBJ2-7
size: NA
D: TRBD2
CDR3: CASSYRQDRGGEQYF
DNA: TGTGCCAGCAGTTACAGACAGGATCGGGGGGGCGAGCAGTACTTC

V: TRBV19
J: TRBJ2-3
size: NA
D: TRBD2
CDR3: CASSGGAEADTQYF
DNA: TGTGCCAGTAGCGGGGGGGCCGAGGCAGATACGCAGTATTTT

V: TRBV5-5
J: TRBJ2-7
size: NA
D: NA
CDR3: CASSFWERTYEQYF
DNA: TGTGCCAGCAGCTTCTGGGAGCGAACCTACGAGCAGTACTTC

V: TRBV5-1
J: TRBJ1-2
size: NA
D: NA
CDR3: CASSLVPGPNYGYTF
DNA: TGCGCCAGCAGCTTGGTGCCAGGTCCTAACTATGGCTACACCTTC

V: TRBV7-8
J: TRBJ2-1
size: NA
D: NA
CDR3: CASSPGPYNEQFF
DNA: TGTGCCAGCAGCCCGGGACCATACAATGAGCAGTTCTTC

V: TRBV7-9
J: TRBJ1-1
size: NA
D: NA
CDR3: CASSSDGGTAEAFF
DNA: TGTGCCAGCAGCTCTGACGGGGGGACCGCTGAAGCTTTCTTT

V: TRBV4-1
J: TRBJ2-5
size: NA
D: TRBD1
CDR3: CASSTLGQGGETQYF
DNA: TGCGCCAGCAGCACCCTTGGACAGGGTGGAGAGACCCAGTACTTC

V: TRBV2
J: TRBJ1-5
size: once
D: NA
CDR3: CASSSGGASQPQHF
DNA: TGTGCCAGCAGTTCGGGGGGCGCCTCTCAGCCCCAGCATTTT

V: TRBV7-9
J: TRBJ2-7
size: NA
D: NA
CDR3: CASSLGPTRGPEEQYF
DNA: TGTGCCAGCAGCTTAGGTCCCACGCGGGGGCCGGAGGAGCAGTACTTC

V: TRBV9
J: TRBJ1-4
size: NA
D: TRBD1
CDR3: CASSVGDRANEKLFF
DNA: TGTGCCAGCAGCGTAGGCGACAGGGCTAATGAAAAACTGTTTTTT

V: TRBV7-7
J: TRBJ2-5
size: once
D: TRBD1
CDR3: CASSRWTGAETQYF
DNA: TGTGCCAGCAGCCGCTGGACAGGGGCAGAGACCCAGTACTTC

V: TRBV6-4
J: TRBJ2-2
size: NA
D: NA
CDR3: CASSGPGTGELFF
DNA: TGTGCCAGCAGTGGGCCGGGTACCGGGGAGCTGTTTTTT

V: TRBV10-1
J: TRBJ1-5
size: NA
D: NA
CDR3: CASSETAAQPQHF
DNA: TGCGCCAGCAGTGAAACGGCGGCTCAGCCCCAGCATTTT

V: TRBV9
J: TRBJ2-5
size: NA
D: NA
CDR3: CASHIGVREETQYF
DNA: TGTGCCAGTCACATAGGGGTTCGTGAAGAGACCCAGTACTTC

V: TRBV19
J: TRBJ1-1
size: NA
D: TRBD1
CDR3: CASSIPHRGKAFF
DNA: TGTGCCAGTAGTATTCCCCACAGGGGGAAAGCTTTCTTT

V: TRBV5-1
J: TRBJ1-2
size: NA
D: NA
CDR3: CASSLGSSNGYTF
DNA: TGCGCCAGCAGCTTGGGCAGCTCCAATGGCTACACCTTC

V: TRBV6-1
J: TRBJ1-1
size: NA
D: TRBD1
CDR3: CASSGGKGQGLSNTEAFF
DNA: TGTGCCAGCAGTGGGGGCAAGGGACAGGGCCTTTCGAACACTGAAGCTTTCTTT

V: TRBV7-2
J: TRBJ1-5
size: NA
D: NA
CDR3: CASSLGWGAYQPQHF
DNA: TGTGCCAGCAGCTTAGGGTGGGGGGCCTATCAGCCCCAGCATTTT

V: TRBV6-1
J: TRBJ2-6
size: NA
D: NA
CDR3: CASSETSGVGANVLTF
DNA: TGTGCCAGCAGTGAAACTTCAGGGGTCGGGGCCAACGTCCTGACTTTC

V: TRBV27
J: TRBJ1-2
size: NA
D: NA
CDR3: CASSTTGWGYGYTF
DNA: TGTGCCAGCAGTACCACAGGGTGGGGCTATGGCTACACCTTC

V: TRBV6-1
J: TRBJ2-4
size: NA
D: NA
CDR3: CASDRFENIQYF
DNA: TGTGCCAGCGACAGGTTCGAAAACATTCAGTACTTC

V: TRBV6-6
J: TRBJ2-7
size: NA
D: NA
CDR3: CASSYAGGEQYF
DNA: TGTGCCAGCAGTTACGCAGGGGGGGAGCAGTACTTC

V: TRBV6-5
J: TRBJ1-2
size: NA
D: NA
CDR3: CASSYSGGGDGYTF
DNA: TGTGCCAGCAGTTATAGTGGGGGCGGGGATGGCTACACCTTC

V: TRBV7-9
J: TRBJ1-1
size: NA
D: NA
CDR3: CATGRNTEAFF
DNA: TGTGCCACCGGACGGAACACTGAAGCTTTCTTT

V: TRBV6-1
J: TRBJ1-4
size: NA
D: NA
CDR3: CASSERGWPNEKLFF
DNA: TGTGCCAGCAGTGAACGGGGGTGGCCTAATGAAAAACTGTTTTTT

V: TRBV7-9
J: TRBJ2-3
size: NA
D: NA
CDR3: CASSLEFPTDTQYF
DNA: TGTGCCAGCAGCTTAGAATTTCCGACAGATACGCAGTATTTT

V: TRBV11-3
J: TRBJ2-2
size: NA
D: TRBD2
CDR3: CASSFSGGQAGELFF
DNA: TGTGCCAGCAGCTTTAGCGGGGGTCAGGCCGGGGAGCTGTTTTTT

V: TRBV4-2
J: TRBJ2-3
size: NA
D: TRBD2
CDR3: CASRMTSGVTDTQYF
DNA: TGTGCCAGCCGGATGACTAGCGGGGTCACAGATACGCAGTATTTT

V: TRBV6-1
J: TRBJ2-2
size: once
D: NA
CDR3: CASSLTWNTGELFF
DNA: TGTGCCAGCAGTCTGACCTGGAACACCGGGGAGCTGTTTTTT

V: TRBV7-8
J: TRBJ1-1
size: NA
D: NA
CDR3: CASSPKPGNREAFF
DNA: TGTGCCAGCAGCCCCAAGCCGGGGAATAGAGAAGCTTTCTTT

V: TRBV29-1
J: TRBJ1-2
size: NA
D: NA
CDR3: CSVEVWDGGYTF
DNA: TGCAGCGTTGAAGTTTGGGACGGGGGCTACACCTTC

V: TRBV19
J: TRBJ1-2
size: NA
D: TRBD1
CDR3: CASTHNRGGGYTF
DNA: TGTGCCAGTACTCATAACAGGGGAGGTGGCTACACCTTC

V: TRBV6-5
J: TRBJ1-5
size: NA
D: TRBD1
CDR3: CASRVQGAGNQPQHF
DNA: TGTGCCAGCAGAGTTCAGGGGGCCGGCAATCAGCCCCAGCATTTT

V: TRBV9
J: TRBJ1-3
size: NA
D: TRBD1
CDR3: CASSALGTGSSSGNTIYF
DNA: TGTGCCAGCAGCGCTTTAGGGACAGGTTCTAGCTCTGGAAACACCATATATTTT

V: TRBV15
J: TRBJ1-3
size: NA
D: NA
CDR3: CATSREQGLSGNTIYF
DNA: TGTGCCACCAGCAGAGAACAGGGACTCTCTGGAAACACCATATATTTT

V: TRBV7-8
J: TRBJ1-1
size: NA
D: NA
CDR3: CASSLEIFRAGLNTEAFF
DNA: TGTGCCAGCAGCTTAGAGATTTTCAGGGCCGGCTTGAACACTGAAGCTTTCTTT

V: TRBV6-1
J: TRBJ1-2
size: NA
D: NA
CDR3: CASSELWTSPFYGYTF
DNA: TGTGCCAGCAGTGAATTGTGGACATCACCCTTCTATGGCTACACCTTC

V: TRBV2
J: TRBJ1-1
size: NA
D: NA
CDR3: CASSQNTEAFF
DNA: TGTGCCAGCAGTCAGAACACTGAAGCTTTCTTT

V: TRBV29-1
J: TRBJ1-1
size: NA
D: NA
CDR3: CSVSRALTEAFF
DNA: TGCAGCGTATCGAGGGCCCTCACTGAAGCTTTCTTT

V: TRBV7-3
J: TRBJ2-2
size: NA
D: TRBD1
CDR3: CASSSMPGGFDTGELFF
DNA: TGTGCCAGCAGTTCTATGCCAGGGGGCTTCGACACCGGGGAGCTGTTTTTT

V: TRBV5-1
J: TRBJ2-1
size: NA
D: NA
CDR3: CASKGLGDEQFF
DNA: TGCGCCAGCAAGGGGTTAGGTGATGAGCAGTTCTTC

V: TRBV18
J: TRBJ2-1
size: NA
D: NA
CDR3: CASSPPRSSYNEQFF
DNA: TGTGCCAGCTCACCTCCCAGGAGCTCCTACAATGAGCAGTTCTTC